This T cell receptor (beta chain) was identified during a study of identical twins. Findings and caveats of the study: Recombination models fit unrelated individuals' TCR alpha sharing but underestimated twins'.

TCRdb called the 5' RACE reads again in MiXCR, with one record for every CDR3 protein. The sample lists 410,000 or so distinct CDR3 sequences, less than 20% seen once, with more than 10% in the top ten. At least ten counts were recorded for this clonotype. Its antigen is undetermined. Material: naive T cells sorted from blood. This clonotype originated in a man aged 50-60 years in good health.

CDR3 region: CASSPRQGLNTGELFF. CDR3 sequence (DNA): TGTGCCAGCAGCCCCAGACAGGGCCTGAACACCGGGGAGCTGTTTTTT. The chain combines TRBV6-2 or TRBV6-3 with TRBJ2-2; 7 nucleotides agree with TRBD1. This CDR3 has 16 amino acids. With V trimmed by 6 bases and J by 1 base, 8 bases remained unmatched. Germline V lookup: CDR1 MNHEY, CDR2 SVGEGT.